This TCR beta chain is from a study of tumor-infiltrating lymphocytes in localized non-small cell lung cancer. Study information: Patients included smokers and never-smokers with various histologies, some sampled after neoadjuvant chemotherapy. Study-level findings and limits: Recurrence-free survival showed no association with tumor T-cell fraction. TCRbeta sequencing showed higher T cell infiltration in tumors than uninvolved lung.

J was trimmed by 0 bases and V by 2 bases; bases with no gene match: 9. CDR1 is SGHTA, CDR2 FQGTGA, per germline. The CDR3 length is 20 residues. This clone has only a few counts. Its antigen is unidentified. TCRdb keeps only in-frame clones here, not all; method: immunoSEQ multiplex PCR. Here the sample spans under 15,000 clones, about four fifths being singletons. This chain uses TRBV7-3 with TRBJ2-3, with TRBD2 identical over 15 bases. The TCR comes from a human donor with non-small cell lung cancer. Input material: lung tumor tissue. The DNA for the CDR3 is TGTGCCAGCAGCTTAGGGACTAGCGGGGGGCAAATATCTAGCACAGATACGCAGTATTTT. Translating gives CASSLGTSGGQISSTDTQYF.